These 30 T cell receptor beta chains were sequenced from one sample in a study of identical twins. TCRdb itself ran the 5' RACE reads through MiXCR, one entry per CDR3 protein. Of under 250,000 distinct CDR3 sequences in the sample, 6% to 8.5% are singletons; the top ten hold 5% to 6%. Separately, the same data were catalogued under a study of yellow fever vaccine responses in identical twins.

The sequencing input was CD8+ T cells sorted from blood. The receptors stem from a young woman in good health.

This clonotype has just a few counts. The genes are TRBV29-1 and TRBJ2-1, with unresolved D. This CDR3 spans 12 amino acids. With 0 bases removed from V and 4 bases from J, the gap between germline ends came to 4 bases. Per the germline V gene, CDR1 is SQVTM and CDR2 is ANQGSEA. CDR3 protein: CSVEDLYNEQFF. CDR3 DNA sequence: TGCAGCGTTGAAGATCTGTACAATGAGCAGTTCTTC.

The CDR3 nucleotides are TGTGCCAGTAGTAGTTACCCCGTCGGGAGCGAGCAGTACGTC. It is translated as CASSSYPVGSEQYV. V usage is TRBV19 and J usage is TRBJ2-7, with a possible D match to TRBD2 (6 bases). The CDR3 is made up of 14 amino acids. From germline, CDR1 is LNHDA and CDR2 SQIVND (reference sequence). Trimming left V 4 bases short and J 6 bases short, with 16 bases between.

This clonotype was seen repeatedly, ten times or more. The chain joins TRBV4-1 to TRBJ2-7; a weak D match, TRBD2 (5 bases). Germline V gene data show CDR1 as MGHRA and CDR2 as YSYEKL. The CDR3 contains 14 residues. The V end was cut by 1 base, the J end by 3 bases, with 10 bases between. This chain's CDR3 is CASSQGSGNYEQYF. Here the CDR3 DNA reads TGCGCCAGCAGCCAAGGGTCGGGGAACTACGAGCAGTACTTC.

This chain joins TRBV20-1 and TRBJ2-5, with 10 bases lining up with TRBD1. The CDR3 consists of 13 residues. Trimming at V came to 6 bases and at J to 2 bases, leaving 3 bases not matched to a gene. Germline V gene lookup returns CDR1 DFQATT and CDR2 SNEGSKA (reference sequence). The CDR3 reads CSAGQGSQETQYF. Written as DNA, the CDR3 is TGCAGTGCGGGACAGGGGTCACAAGAGACCCAGTACTTC.

CDR3 amino acids: CASSRQINYEQYV. CDR3 DNA: TGTGCCAGCAGCAGACAGATAAACTACGAGCAGTACGTC. V usage is TRBV11-2 and J usage is TRBJ2-7; maybe TRBD1 (5 bases). The germline V and J ends were trimmed by 5 bases and 3 bases, with 11 bases remaining between them. The CDR3 totals 13 residues. Germline-derived CDR1 and CDR2 are SGHAT and FQNNGV.

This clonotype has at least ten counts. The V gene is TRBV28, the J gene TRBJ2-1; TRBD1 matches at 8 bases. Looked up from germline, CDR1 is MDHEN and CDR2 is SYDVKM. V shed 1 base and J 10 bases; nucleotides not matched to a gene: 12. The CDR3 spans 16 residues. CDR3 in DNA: TGTGCCAGCAGTTTATCCCTGGGCAGGGGGCTAGGGGAGCAGTTCTTC. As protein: CASSLSLGRGLGEQFF. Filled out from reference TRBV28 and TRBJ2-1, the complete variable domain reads DVKVTQSSRYLVKRTGEKVFLECVQDMDHENMFWYRQDPGLGLRLIYFSYDVKMKEKGDIPEGYSVSREKKERFSLILESASTNQTSMYLCASSLSLGRGLGEQFFGPGTRLTVL.

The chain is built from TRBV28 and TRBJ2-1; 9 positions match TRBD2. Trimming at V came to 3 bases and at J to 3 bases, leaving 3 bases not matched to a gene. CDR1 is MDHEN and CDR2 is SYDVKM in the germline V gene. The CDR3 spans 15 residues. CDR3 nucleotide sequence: TGTGCCAGCAGTTTTAGCGGGGGTTACTACAATGAGCAGTTCTTC. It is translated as CASSFSGGYYNEQFF. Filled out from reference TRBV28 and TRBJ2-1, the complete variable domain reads DVKVTQSSRYLVKRTGEKVFLECVQDMDHENMFWYRQDPGLGLRLIYFSYDVKMKEKGDIPEGYSVSREKKERFSLILESASTNQTSMYLCASSFSGGYYNEQFFGPGTRLTVL.

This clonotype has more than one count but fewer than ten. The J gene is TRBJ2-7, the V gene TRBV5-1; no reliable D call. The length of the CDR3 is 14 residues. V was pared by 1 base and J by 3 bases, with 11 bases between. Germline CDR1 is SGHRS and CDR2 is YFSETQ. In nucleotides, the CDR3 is TGCGCCAGCAGCTTGTCCGGGCCACTCTACGAGCAGTACGTC. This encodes CASSLSGPLYEQYV.

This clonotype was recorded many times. The CDR3 is CASSDRGDNEQYF. The CDR3 DNA sequence: TGCGCCAGCTCCGACAGGGGGGACAACGAGCAGTACTTC. V gene TRBV4-1 combines with J gene TRBJ2-7; TRBD1 matches at 9 bases. This CDR3 has 13 residues. The germline CDR1 and CDR2 sequences are MGHRA and YSYEKL. With V trimmed by 8 bases and J by 5 bases, 7 bases remained unmatched.

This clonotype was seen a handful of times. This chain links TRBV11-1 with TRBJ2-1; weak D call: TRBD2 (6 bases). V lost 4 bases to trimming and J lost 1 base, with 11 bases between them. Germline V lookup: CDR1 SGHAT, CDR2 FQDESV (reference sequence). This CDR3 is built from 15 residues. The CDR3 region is CASSSVGGSYNEQFF. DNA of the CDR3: TGTGCCAGCAGCTCCGTCGGGGGATCCTACAATGAGCAGTTCTTC.

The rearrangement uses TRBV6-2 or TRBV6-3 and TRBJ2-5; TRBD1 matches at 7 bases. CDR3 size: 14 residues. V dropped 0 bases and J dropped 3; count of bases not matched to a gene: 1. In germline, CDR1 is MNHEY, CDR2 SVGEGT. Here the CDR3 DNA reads TGTGCCAGCAGTTACTCGGGACAGAAAGAGACCCAGTACTTC. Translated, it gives CASSYSGQKETQYF.

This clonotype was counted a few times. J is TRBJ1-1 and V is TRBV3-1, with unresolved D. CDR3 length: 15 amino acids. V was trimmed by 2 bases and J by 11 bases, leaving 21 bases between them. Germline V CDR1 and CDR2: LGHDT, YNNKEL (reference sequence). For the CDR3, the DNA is TGTGCCAGCAGCCAACCCGGTCACTCGGGCAAGAGGGCTTTCTTT. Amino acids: CASSQPGHSGKRAFF.

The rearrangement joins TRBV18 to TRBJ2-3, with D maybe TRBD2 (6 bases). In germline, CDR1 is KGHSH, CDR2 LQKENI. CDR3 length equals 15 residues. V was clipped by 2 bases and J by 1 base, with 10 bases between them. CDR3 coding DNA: TGTGCCAGCTCACCATGGGCTAGCGGCACAGATACGCAGTATTTT. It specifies CASSPWASGTDTQYF.

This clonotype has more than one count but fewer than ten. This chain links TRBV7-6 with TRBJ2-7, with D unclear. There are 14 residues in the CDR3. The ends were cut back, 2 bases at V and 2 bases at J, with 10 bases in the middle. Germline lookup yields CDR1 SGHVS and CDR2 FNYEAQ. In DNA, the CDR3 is TGTGCCAGCAGCTTATCCCAAGGGACCTACGAGCAGTACTTC. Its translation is CASSLSQGTYEQYF.

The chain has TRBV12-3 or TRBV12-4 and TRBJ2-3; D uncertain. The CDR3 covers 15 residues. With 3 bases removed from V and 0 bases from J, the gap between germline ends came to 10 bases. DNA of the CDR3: TGTGCCAGCAGTTTGGCTACCCTTAGCACAGATACGCAGTATTTT. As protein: CASSLATLSTDTQYF.

The CDR3 nucleotides read TGTGCCATCAGTGAGGGGGGCGGAGGCCAAGAGACCCAGTACTTC. Translation gives CAISEGGGGQETQYF. The chain has TRBV10-3 and TRBJ2-5, with D possibly being TRBD1 (6 bases). Trimming took 2 bases from V and 1 from J, leaving 11 bases between them. Germline-derived CDR1 and CDR2 are ENHRY and SYGVKD. The CDR3 length is 15 residues.

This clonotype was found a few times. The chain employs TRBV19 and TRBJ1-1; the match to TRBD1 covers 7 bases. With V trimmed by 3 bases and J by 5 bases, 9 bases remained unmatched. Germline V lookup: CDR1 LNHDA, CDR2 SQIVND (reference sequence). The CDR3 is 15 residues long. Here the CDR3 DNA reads TGTGCCAGTAGTATCGGGGCAGGGGGGAGTACTGAAGCTTTCTTT. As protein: CASSIGAGGSTEAFF.

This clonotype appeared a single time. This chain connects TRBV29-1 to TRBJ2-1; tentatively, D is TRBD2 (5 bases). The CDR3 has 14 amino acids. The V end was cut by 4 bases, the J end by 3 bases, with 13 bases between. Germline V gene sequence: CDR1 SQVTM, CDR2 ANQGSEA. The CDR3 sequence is CSVARGFLYNEQFF. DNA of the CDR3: TGCAGCGTTGCGCGAGGGTTCCTCTACAATGAGCAGTTCTTC.

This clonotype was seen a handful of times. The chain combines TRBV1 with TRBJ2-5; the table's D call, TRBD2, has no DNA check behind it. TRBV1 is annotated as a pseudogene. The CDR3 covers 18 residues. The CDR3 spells CTSSQDPTSGASQETQYF. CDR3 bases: TGCACCAGCAGCCAAGATCCCACTAGCGGGGCGAGCCAAGAGACCCAGTACTTC.

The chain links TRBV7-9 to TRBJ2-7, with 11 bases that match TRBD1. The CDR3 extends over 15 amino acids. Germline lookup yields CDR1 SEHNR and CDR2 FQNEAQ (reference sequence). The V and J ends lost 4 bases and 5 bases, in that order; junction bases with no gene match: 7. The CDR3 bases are TGTGCCAGCAGCTCCCGGGACAGGGGGTTTGACGAGCAGTACTTC. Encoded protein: CASSSRDRGFDEQYF.

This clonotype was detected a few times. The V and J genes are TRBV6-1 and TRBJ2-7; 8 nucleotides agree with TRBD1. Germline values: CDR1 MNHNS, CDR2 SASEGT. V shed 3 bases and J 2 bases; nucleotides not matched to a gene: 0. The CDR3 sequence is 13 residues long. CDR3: CASSEGQAYEQYF. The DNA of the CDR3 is TGTGCCAGCAGTGAGGGACAGGCCTACGAGCAGTACTTC.

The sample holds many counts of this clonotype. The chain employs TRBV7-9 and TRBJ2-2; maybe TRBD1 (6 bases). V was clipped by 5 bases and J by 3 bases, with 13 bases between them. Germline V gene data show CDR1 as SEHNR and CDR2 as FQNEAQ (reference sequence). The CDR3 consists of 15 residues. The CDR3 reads CASSTYRDYTGELFF. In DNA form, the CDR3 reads TGTGCCAGCAGCACCTACAGGGATTACACCGGGGAGCTGTTTTTT. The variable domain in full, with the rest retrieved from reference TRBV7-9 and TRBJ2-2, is DTGVSQNPRHKITKRGQNVTFRCDPISEHNRLYWYRQTLGQGPEFLTYFQNEAQLEKSRLLSDRFSAERPKGSFSTLEIQRTEQGDSAMYLCASSTYRDYTGELFFGEGSRLTVL.

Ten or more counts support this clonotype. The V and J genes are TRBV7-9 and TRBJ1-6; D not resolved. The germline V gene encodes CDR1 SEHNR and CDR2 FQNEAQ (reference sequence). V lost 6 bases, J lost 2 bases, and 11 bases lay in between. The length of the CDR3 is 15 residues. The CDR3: CASSLTPTYNSPLHF. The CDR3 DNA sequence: TGTGCCAGCAGTTTGACACCGACCTATAATTCACCCCTCCACTTT.

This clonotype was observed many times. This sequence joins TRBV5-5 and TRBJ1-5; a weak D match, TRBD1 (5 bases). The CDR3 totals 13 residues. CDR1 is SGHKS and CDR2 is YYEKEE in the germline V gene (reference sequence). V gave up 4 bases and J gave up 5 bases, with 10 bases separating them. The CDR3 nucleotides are TGTGCCAGCAGCCGGATGGGGGATCAGCCCCAGCATTTT. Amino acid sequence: CASSRMGDQPQHF.

The CDR3 bases are TGTGCCAGCAGTGAATACCCGGCAGGGGAGGCCGATGAGCAGTTCTTC. Translation: CASSEYPAGEADEQFF. This chain joins TRBV6-1 and TRBJ2-1; D tentatively fits TRBD1 or TRBD2 (6 bases each). The germline gives CDR1 MNHNS, CDR2 SASEGT. V lost 2 bases, J lost 8 bases, and 19 bases lay in between. The CDR3 runs to 16 residues.

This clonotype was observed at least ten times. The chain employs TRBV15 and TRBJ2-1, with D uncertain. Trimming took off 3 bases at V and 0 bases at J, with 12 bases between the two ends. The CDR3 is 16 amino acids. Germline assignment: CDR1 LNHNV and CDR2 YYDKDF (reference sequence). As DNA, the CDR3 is TGTGCCACCAGCAGCCCTTCCCTGAGCTCCTACAATGAGCAGTTCTTC. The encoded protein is CATSSPSLSSYNEQFF.

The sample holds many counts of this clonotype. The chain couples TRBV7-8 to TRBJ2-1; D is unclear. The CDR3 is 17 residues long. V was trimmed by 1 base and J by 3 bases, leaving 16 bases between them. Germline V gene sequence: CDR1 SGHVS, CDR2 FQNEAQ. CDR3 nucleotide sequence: TGTGCCAGCAGCTTAGGTGCAGAACCGTTACTCTACAATGAGCAGTTCTTC. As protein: CASSLGAEPLLYNEQFF.

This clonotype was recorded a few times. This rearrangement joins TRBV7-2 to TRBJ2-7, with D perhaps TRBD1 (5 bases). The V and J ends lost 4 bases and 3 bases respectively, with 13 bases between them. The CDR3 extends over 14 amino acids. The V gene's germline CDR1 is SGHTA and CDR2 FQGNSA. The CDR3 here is CASSSVGVFYEQYF. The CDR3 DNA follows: TGTGCCAGCAGCTCGGTAGGGGTATTCTACGAGCAGTACTTC.

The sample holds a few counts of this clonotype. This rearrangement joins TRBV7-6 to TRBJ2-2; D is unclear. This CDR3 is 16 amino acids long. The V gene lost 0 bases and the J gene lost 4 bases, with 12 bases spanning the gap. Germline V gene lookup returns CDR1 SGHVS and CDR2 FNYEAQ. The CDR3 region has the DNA TGTGCCAGCAGCTTAGCCTTCAACGGTGGCACCGGGGAGCTGTTTTTT. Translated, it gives CASSLAFNGGTGELFF. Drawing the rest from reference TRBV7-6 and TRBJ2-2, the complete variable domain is GAGVSQSPRYKVTKRGQDVALRCDPISGHVSLYWYRQALGQGPEFLTYFNYEAQQDKSGLPNDRFSAERPEGSISTLTIQRTEQRDSAMYRCASSLAFNGGTGELFFGEGSRLTVL.

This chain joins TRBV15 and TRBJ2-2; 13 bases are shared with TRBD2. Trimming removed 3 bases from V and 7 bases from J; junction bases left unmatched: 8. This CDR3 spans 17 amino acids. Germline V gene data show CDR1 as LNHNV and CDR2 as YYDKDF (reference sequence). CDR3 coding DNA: TGTGCCACCAGCAGGCCAACTAGCGGGAGGGCCGACGGGGAGCTGTTTTTT. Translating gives CATSRPTSGRADGELFF.